One sample yielded the 25 T cell receptor beta chains listed below, sequenced in a study of T cell responses to AZD1222 COVID-19 vaccine. The table came from immunoSEQ multiplex PCR; TCRdb's copy has only in-frame clones and leaves some out. In the table there are 98,000 or so clones, approximately 91% of which are singletons. The material sequenced was peripheral blood, taken 28 days after the second AZD1222 dose. These receptors originate from an adult who received the AZD1222 COVID-19 vaccine.

This rearrangement joins TRBV3-1 (or the pseudogene TRBV3-2) to TRBJ2-2; D might be TRBD2 (6 bases). This CDR3 is built from 17 residues. CDR1 LGHDT and CDR2 YNNKEL come from the germline V gene (reference sequence). Trimming shortened V by 7 bases and J by 6 bases, and 24 bases separated the two germline ends. The CDR3 sequence: CASTHSRLTTGAGELFF. CDR3 nucleotides: TGTGCCAGCACGCACAGCAGACTCACGACGGGGGCCGGGGAGCTGTTTTTT.

The chain recombines TRBV7-8 with TRBJ1-1, with no clear D. Trimming cost V 5 bases and J 3 bases, with 4 bases left between them. This CDR3 comprises 11 residues. CDR1 and CDR2 (germline): SGHVS, FQNEAQ. CDR3: CASSPDTEAFF. CDR3 sequence (DNA): TGTGCCAGCAGCCCGGACACTGAAGCTTTCTTT.

The chain recombines TRBV2 with TRBJ1-2; TRBD1 might be the D (6 bases). This CDR3 region has 15 residues. V was clipped by 6 bases and J by 0 bases, with 14 bases between them. Germline V gene lookup returns CDR1 SNHLY and CDR2 FYNNEI. The CDR3 reads CASRRTESSNYGYTF. The CDR3 DNA is TGTGCCAGCAGACGGACAGAGTCCTCTAACTATGGCTACACCTTC.

V is TRBV5-4 and J is TRBJ2-1; 12 positions match TRBD1. The CDR3 length is 17 residues. V was clipped by 2 bases and J by 10 bases; unmatched bases: 13. Germline CDR1 reads SGHNT; CDR2 reads YYREEE (reference sequence). CDR3 DNA: TGTGCCAGCAGCTTTGCAACCGGGACAGGGGGCGGGCGGGAGCAGTTCTTC. Protein: CASSFATGTGGGREQFF.

The J gene is TRBJ2-2, the V gene TRBV6-5; unclear D gene. The CDR3 spans 16 residues. The germline V and J ends were trimmed by 2 bases and 1 base, with 11 bases remaining between them. Germline V gives CDR1 MNHEY, CDR2 SVGAGI. This chain's CDR3 is CASSYGEGGNTGELFF. CDR3 DNA: TGTGCCAGCAGTTACGGGGAAGGCGGGAACACCGGGGAGCTGTTTTTT.

The rearrangement links TRBV7-9 to TRBJ2-7; 9 nucleotides align to TRBD2. The CDR3 consists of 13 residues. The germline V gene has CDR1 SEHNR and CDR2 FQNEAQ (reference sequence). The junction had 2 bases not matched to a gene; V was cut back by 3 bases and J by 5 bases. CDR3 sequence: CASSLGGRDEQYF. The CDR3 DNA is TGTGCCAGCAGCTTGGGCGGGAGGGACGAGCAGTACTTC.

This chain uses TRBV5-1 with TRBJ1-6; D not certain. The CDR3 length is 13 residues. V was pared by 5 bases and J by 5 bases, with 8 bases between. Germline-derived CDR1 and CDR2 are SGHRS and YFSETQ. The chain's CDR3 is CASRSDDNSPLHF. CDR3 bases: TGCGCCAGCAGATCGGATGATAATTCACCCCTCCACTTT.

The chain carries TRBV7-9 and TRBJ2-1; 7 bases match TRBD1. Germline CDR1 is SEHNR and CDR2 is FQNEAQ (reference sequence). CDR3 length: 13 residues. With V trimmed by 10 bases and J by 7 bases, 10 bases remained unmatched. The CDR3 DNA sequence: TGTGCCACATCAGGACAGGTTGGGAATGAGCAGTTCTTC. Protein: CATSGQVGNEQFF.

The chain has TRBV6-5 and TRBJ1-2; TRBD1 matches 10 bases. There are 14 residues in the CDR3. In germline, CDR1 is MNHEY, CDR2 SVGAGI. Trimming at V came to 5 bases and at J to 8 bases, leaving 8 bases not matched to a gene. The CDR3 protein is CASSRSGTGDGYTF. The CDR3 DNA follows: TGTGCCAGCAGTAGATCCGGGACAGGGGACGGCTACACCTTC.

The DNA of the CDR3 is TGTGCCAGCAGACACGGACTAGCGGGAAACGAGCAGTACTTC. Amino acid sequence: CASRHGLAGNEQYF. V and J are TRBV27 and TRBJ2-7; 12 bases line up with TRBD2. Unmatched junction bases numbered 5, after V lost 6 bases and J lost 5 bases. Germline V lookup: CDR1 MNHEY, CDR2 SMNVEV (reference sequence). This CDR3 contains 14 residues.

The rearrangement joins TRBV27 to TRBJ2-7, with 13 bases aligning to TRBD2. The CDR3 has 16 amino acids. The junction had 9 bases not matched to a gene; V was cut back by 6 bases and J by 4 bases. Germline loops: CDR1 MNHEY, CDR2 SMNVEV (reference sequence). DNA for the CDR3: TGTGCCAGCAGCCCCCGGACTAGCGGGAGAATGTACGAGCAGTACTTC. This codes for CASSPRTSGRMYEQYF.

This rearrangement joins TRBV18 to TRBJ1-1, with TRBD1 as a possible D gene (5 bases). This CDR3 comprises 12 residues. The V end lost 5 bases, the J end lost 6 bases, and 10 bases lay between the germline ends. CDR1 and CDR2 (germline): KGHSH, LQKENI. The CDR3, as DNA: TGTGCCAGCTCAGATGGGGGGGCTGAAGCTTTCTTT. It codes for CASSDGGAEAFF.

V is TRBV28 and J is TRBJ1-2; D ambiguous. CDR3 size: 14 residues. The germline gives CDR1 MDHEN, CDR2 SYDVKM. With 4 bases removed from V and 2 bases from J, the gap between germline ends came to 11 bases. The CDR3 bases are TGTGCCAGCAGTTCCGACACAGTAAACTATGGCTACACCTTC. The encoded protein is CASSSDTVNYGYTF.

The chain couples TRBV9 to TRBJ1-5; tentative D call: TRBD1 (6 bases). CDR1 and CDR2 (germline): SGDLS, YYNGEE. V was clipped by 0 bases and J by 2 bases, with 6 bases between them. The CDR3 totals 14 residues. The CDR3: CASSVGQGNQPQHF. The CDR3 region has the DNA TGTGCCAGCAGCGTAGGACAGGGCAATCAGCCCCAGCATTTT.

In its sample, this clone was seen many times. The rearrangement uses TRBV2 and TRBJ2-7, with 11 nucleotides matching TRBD1. Unmatched junction bases numbered 13, after V lost 5 bases and J lost 4 bases. This CDR3 is 17 amino acids long. Germline assignment: CDR1 SNHLY and CDR2 FYNNEI. The CDR3 DNA follows: TGTGCCAGCAGTCCAAGGACAGGGGGCGCAGGGCGGTACGAGCAGTACTTC. Translation: CASSPRTGGAGRYEQYF.

This chain joins TRBV1 and TRBJ2-7; the DNA was not compared with TRBD1, the D call given in the table. TRBV1 is termed a pseudogene. This CDR3 is built from 18 residues. The CDR3, as DNA: TGCACCAGCAGCCGGCCGGAGCACCGGGACAGGGGGTTATACGAGCAGTACTTC. Translation gives CTSSRPEHRDRGLYEQYF.

The chain combines TRBV4-1 with TRBJ2-1, with 8 bases fitting TRBD1. The CDR3 runs to 15 residues. Trimming cost V 0 bases and J 5 bases; bases outside gene matches: 3. Germline-derived CDR1 and CDR2 are MGHRA and YSYEKL. CDR3 coding DNA: TGCGCCAGCAGCCAAGATGACAGGGGTGACAATGAGCAGTTCTTC. It codes for CASSQDDRGDNEQFF.

The chain recombines TRBV4-1 with TRBJ2-7; 7 bases line up with TRBD2. The CDR3 spans 15 residues. The germline gives CDR1 MGHRA, CDR2 YSYEKL. J lost 3 bases, V lost 7 bases, and 12 bases had no gene match. The chain's CDR3 is CASTINLGGIYEQYF. In DNA form, the CDR3 reads TGCGCCAGCACCATAAACCTGGGGGGGATCTACGAGCAGTACTTC.

The chain recombines TRBV6-5 with TRBJ2-7; TRBD1 matches 9 bases. V lost 0 bases and J lost 4; bases outside the gene matches: 4. The CDR3 covers 15 residues. CDR1 and CDR2 from the germline V gene are MNHEY and SVGAGI. DNA of the CDR3: TGTGCCAGCAGTTACTCGGGACAGGGAAGATACGAGCAGTACTTC. It translates to CASSYSGQGRYEQYF.

The genes are TRBV27 and TRBJ2-2; D may be TRBD2 (7 bases). The CDR3 runs to 15 residues. Germline CDR1 MNHEY, CDR2 SMNVEV (reference sequence). Trimming took off 2 bases at V and 6 bases at J, with 13 bases between the two ends. The CDR3, as DNA: TGTGCCAGCAGTTTAAGGGGGAGGGCATCCGGGGAGCTGTTTTTT. Translating it yields CASSLRGRASGELFF.

This chain links TRBV9 with TRBJ2-1; 9 bases agree with TRBD2. V gave up 3 bases and J gave up 11 bases; unmatched junction bases: 15. Germline loops: CDR1 SGDLS, CDR2 YYNGEE. The CDR3 totals 16 residues. CDR3 coding DNA: TGTGCCAGCAGCGAGGTTTCTGGCGGGAGGGCCGTCCAGCAGTTCTTC. Translating it yields CASSEVSGGRAVQQFF. The full variable domain, in which reference TRBV9 and TRBJ2-1 provide the parts outside the CDR3, is DSGVTQTPKHLITATGQRVTLRCSPRSGDLSVYWYQQSLDQGLQFLIQYYNGEERAKGNILERFSAQQFPDLHSELNLSSLELGDSALYFCASSEVSGGRAVQQFFGPGTRLTVL.

CDR3 amino acids: CASSPAGPGANVLTF. The CDR3 DNA sequence: TGTGCCAGCAGCCCGGCAGGGCCCGGGGCCAACGTCCTGACTTTC. This chain uses TRBV9 with TRBJ2-6; the D gene is possibly TRBD1 (5 bases). This CDR3 spans 15 amino acids. Germline CDR1 is SGDLS and CDR2 is YYNGEE. V lost 4 bases to trimming and J lost 4 bases, with 12 bases between them.

The chain carries TRBV11-1 and TRBJ1-4, with D hard to call. The CDR3 spans 13 residues. From germline, CDR1 is SGHAT and CDR2 FQDESV (reference sequence). V was trimmed by 6 bases and J by 0 bases, leaving 5 bases between them. The CDR3 sequence is CASSWATNEKLFF. In DNA, the CDR3 is TGTGCCAGCAGTTGGGCAACTAATGAAAAACTGTTTTTT.

The chain links TRBV14 to TRBJ2-7, with 8 bases identical to TRBD2. Trimming cost V 0 bases and J 9 bases; bases outside gene matches: 4. Germline CDR1 reads SGHDN; CDR2 reads FVKESK. This CDR3 comprises 13 residues. The CDR3 coding sequence is TGTGCCAGCAGCCAAGATCAACGGGGGGGGCAGTACTTC. Protein product: CASSQDQRGGQYF.

V usage is TRBV7-8 and J usage is TRBJ1-1, with D possibly TRBD1 on 6 matching bases. Germline assignment: CDR1 SGHVS and CDR2 FQNEAQ. Trimming stripped 5 bases from V and 1 base from J, with 8 bases between. CDR3 length equals 13 residues. CDR3 protein: CASSTQGNTEAFF. The CDR3 DNA is TGTGCCAGCAGCACACAGGGGAACACTGAAGCTTTCTTT.